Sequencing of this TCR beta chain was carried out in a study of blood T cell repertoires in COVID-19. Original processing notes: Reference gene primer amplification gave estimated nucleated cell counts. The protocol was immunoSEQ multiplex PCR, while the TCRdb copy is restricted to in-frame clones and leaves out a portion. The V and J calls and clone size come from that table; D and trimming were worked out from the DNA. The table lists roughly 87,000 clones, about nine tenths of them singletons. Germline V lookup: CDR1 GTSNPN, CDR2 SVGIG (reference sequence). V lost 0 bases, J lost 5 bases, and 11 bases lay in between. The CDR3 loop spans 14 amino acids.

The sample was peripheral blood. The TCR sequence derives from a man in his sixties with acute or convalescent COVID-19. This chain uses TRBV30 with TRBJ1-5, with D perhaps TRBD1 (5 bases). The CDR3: CAWSVGTLDQPQHF. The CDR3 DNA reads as TGTGCCTGGAGTGTTGGGACTCTCGATCAGCCCCAGCATTTT.